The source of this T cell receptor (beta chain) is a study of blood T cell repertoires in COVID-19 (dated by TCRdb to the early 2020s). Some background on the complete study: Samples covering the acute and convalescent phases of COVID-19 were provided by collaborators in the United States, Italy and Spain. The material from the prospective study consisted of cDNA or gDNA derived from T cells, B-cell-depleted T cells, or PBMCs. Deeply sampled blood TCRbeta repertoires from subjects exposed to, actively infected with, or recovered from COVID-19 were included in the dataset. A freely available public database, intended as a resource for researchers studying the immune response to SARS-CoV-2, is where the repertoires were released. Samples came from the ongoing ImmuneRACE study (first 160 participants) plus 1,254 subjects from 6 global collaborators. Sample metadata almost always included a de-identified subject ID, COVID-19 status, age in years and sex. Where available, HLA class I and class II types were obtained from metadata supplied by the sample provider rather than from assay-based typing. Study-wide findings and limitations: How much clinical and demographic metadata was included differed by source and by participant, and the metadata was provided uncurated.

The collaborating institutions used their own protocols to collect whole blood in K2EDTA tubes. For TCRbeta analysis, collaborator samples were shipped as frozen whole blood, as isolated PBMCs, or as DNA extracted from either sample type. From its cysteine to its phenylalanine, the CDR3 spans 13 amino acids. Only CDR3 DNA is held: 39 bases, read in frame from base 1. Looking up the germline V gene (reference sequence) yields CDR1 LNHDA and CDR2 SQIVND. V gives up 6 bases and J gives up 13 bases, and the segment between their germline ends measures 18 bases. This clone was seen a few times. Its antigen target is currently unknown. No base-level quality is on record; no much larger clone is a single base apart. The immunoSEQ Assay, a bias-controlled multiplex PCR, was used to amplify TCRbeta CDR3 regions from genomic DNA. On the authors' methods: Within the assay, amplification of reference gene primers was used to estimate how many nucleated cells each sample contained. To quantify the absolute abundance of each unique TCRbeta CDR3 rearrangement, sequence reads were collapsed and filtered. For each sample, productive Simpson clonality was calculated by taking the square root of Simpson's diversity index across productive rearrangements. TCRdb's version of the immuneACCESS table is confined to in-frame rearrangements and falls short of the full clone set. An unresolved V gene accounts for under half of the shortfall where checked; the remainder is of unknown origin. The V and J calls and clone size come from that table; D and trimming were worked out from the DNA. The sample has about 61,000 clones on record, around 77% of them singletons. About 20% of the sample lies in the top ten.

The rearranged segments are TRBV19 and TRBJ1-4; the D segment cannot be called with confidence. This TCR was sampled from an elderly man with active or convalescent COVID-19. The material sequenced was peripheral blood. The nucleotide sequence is TGTGCCAGTAGAGCCTCGGGGTGGTCGGGACTGTTTTTT. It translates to CASRASGWSGLFF.